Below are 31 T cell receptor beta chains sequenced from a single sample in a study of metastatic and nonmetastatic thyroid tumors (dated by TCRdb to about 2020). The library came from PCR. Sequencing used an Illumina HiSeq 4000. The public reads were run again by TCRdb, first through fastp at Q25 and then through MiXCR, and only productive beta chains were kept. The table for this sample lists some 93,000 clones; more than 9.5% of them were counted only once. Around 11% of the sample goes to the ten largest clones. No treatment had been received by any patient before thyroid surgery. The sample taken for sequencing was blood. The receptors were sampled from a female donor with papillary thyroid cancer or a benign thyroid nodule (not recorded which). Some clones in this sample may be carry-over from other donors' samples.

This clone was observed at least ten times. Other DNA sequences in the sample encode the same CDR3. The CDR3 reads CASSKNTEAFF. CDR3 nucleotide sequence: TGTGCCAGTAGTAAGAACACTGAAGCTTTCTTT. The V gene is TRBV19, the J gene TRBJ1-1; D is uncertain. Trimming cost V 4 bases and J 1 base, with 1 base left between them. The germline V gene encodes CDR1 LNHDA and CDR2 SQIVND (reference sequence). The CDR3 consists of 11 residues.

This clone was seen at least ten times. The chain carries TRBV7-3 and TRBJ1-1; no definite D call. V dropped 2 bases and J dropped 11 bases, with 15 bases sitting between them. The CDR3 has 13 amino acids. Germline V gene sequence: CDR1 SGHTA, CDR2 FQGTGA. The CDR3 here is CASSLHFDGGAFF. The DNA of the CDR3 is TGTGCCAGCAGCTTACATTTCGACGGTGGGGCTTTCTTT.

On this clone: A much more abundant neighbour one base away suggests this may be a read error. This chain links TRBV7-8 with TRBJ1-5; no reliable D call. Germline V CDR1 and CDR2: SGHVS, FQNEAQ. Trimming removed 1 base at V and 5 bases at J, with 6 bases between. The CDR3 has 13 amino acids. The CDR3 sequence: CASSLVVDQPQHF. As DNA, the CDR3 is TGTGCCAGCAGCTTAGTCGTCGATCAGCCCCAGCATTTT. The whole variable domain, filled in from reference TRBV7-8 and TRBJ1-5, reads GAGVSQSPRYKVAKRGQDVALRCDPISGHVSLFWYQQALGQGPEFLTYFQNEAQLDKSGLPSDRFFAERPEGSVSTLKIQRTQQEDSAVYLCASSLVVDQPQHFGDGTRLSIL.

The CDR3 nucleotides read TGTGCCAGCAGCCTAGGGACTAGCGAGCAGTACTTC. Its translation: CASSLGTSEQYF. J is TRBJ2-7 and V is TRBV28; 8 bases agree with TRBD2. The CDR3 runs 12 residues. The V gene end was trimmed by 6 bases and the J gene end by 6 bases; junction bases not matched to a gene: 4. Looked up from germline, CDR1 is MDHEN and CDR2 is SYDVKM.

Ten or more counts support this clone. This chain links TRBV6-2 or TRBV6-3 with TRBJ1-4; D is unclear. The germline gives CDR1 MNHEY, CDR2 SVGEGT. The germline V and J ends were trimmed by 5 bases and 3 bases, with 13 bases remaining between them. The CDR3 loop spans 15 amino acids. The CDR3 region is CASSQTRVANEKLFF. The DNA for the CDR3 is TGTGCCAGCAGTCAGACCCGGGTCGCTAATGAAAAACTGTTTTTT.

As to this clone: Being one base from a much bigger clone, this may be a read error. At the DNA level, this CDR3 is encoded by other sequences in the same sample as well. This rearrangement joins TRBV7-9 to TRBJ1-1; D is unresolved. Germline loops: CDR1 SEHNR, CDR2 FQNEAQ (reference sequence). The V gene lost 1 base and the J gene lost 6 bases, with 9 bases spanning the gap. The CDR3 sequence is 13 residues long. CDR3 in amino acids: CASSLGPGAEAFF. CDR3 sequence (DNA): TGTGCCAGCAGCTTAGGACCGGGAGCTGAAGCTTTCTTT.

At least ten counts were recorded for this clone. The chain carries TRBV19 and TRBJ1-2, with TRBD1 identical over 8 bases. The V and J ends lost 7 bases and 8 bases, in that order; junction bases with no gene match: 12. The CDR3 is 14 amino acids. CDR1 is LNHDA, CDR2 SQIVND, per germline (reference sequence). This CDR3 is CASTPIDRGVGYTF. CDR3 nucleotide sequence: TGTGCCAGTACCCCCATAGACAGGGGAGTCGGCTACACCTTC.

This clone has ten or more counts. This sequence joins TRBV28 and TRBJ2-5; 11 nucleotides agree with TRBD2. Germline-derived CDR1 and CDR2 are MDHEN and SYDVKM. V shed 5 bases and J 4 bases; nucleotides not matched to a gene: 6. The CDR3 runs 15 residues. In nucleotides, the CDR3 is TGTGCCAGCAGTGGGACTAGCGGATCTCCAGAGACCCAGTACTTC. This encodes CASSGTSGSPETQYF.

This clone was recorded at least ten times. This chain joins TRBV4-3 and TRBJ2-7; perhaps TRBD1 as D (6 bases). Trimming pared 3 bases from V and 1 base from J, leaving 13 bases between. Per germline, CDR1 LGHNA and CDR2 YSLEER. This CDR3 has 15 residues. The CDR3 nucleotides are TGCGCCAGCAGCCAGTTGACAGGCCTTTCCTACGAGCAGTACTTC. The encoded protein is CASSQLTGLSYEQYF.

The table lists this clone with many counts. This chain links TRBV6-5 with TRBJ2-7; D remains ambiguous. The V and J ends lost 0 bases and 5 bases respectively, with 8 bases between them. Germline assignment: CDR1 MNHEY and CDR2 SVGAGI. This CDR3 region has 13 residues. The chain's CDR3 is CASSYSTLNEQYF. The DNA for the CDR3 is TGTGCCAGCAGTTACTCGACCCTAAACGAGCAGTACTTC.

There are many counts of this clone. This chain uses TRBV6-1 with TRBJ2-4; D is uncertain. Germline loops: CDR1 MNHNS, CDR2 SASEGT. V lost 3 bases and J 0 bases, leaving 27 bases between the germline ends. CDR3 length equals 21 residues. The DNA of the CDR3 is TGTGCCAGCAGTGATGGGGATAGTGCGGCCTGGGTCAGGATAGCCAAAAACATTCAGTACTTC. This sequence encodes CASSDGDSAAWVRIAKNIQYF.

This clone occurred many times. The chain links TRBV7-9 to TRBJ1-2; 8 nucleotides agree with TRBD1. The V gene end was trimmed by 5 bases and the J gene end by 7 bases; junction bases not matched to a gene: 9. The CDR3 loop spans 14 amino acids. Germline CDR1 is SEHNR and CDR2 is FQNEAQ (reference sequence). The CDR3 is CASSPGQGGFGYTF. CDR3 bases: TGTGCCAGCAGCCCAGGACAGGGTGGGTTTGGCTACACCTTC.

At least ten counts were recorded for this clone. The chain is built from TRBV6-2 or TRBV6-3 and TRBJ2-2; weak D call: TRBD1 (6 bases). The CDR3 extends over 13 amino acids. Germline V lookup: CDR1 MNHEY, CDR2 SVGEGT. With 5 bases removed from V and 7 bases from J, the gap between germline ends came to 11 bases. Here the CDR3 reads CASSPDSHGELFF. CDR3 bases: TGTGCCAGCAGTCCGGACAGTCACGGGGAGCTGTTTTTT.

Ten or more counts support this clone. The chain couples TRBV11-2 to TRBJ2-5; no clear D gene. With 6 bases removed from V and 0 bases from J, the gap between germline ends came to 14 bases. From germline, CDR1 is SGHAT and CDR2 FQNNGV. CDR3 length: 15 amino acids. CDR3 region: CASSSGFGYQETQYF. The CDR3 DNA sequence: TGTGCCAGCAGTTCGGGCTTTGGGTACCAAGAGACCCAGTACTTC.

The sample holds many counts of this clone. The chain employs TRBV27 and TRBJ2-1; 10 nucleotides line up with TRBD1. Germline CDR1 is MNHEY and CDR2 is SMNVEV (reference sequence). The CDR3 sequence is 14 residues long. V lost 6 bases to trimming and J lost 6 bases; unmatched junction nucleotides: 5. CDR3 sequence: CASSRDRGVNEQFF. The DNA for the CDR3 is TGTGCCAGCAGCCGGGACAGGGGAGTCAATGAGCAGTTCTTC.

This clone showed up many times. CDR3 in amino acids: CASSLPTSNEQFF. As DNA, the CDR3 is TGTGCCAGCAGTCTGCCGACTAGCAATGAGCAGTTCTTC. The rearrangement joins TRBV28 to TRBJ2-1; TRBD2 is a possible D gene (6 bases). The CDR3 spans 13 residues. V was pared by 5 bases and J by 6 bases, with 11 bases between. Germline V gives CDR1 MDHEN, CDR2 SYDVKM.

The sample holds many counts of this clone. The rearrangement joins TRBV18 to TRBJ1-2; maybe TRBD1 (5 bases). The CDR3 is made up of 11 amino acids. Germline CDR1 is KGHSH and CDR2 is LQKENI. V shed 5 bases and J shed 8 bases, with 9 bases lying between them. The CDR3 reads CASSSRTGYTF. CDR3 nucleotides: TGTGCCAGCTCATCACGGACAGGCTACACCTTC.

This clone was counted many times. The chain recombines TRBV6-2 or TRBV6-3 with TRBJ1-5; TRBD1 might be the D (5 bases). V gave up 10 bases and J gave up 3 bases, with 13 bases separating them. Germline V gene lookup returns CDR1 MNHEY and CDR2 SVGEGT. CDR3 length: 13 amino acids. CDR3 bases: TGTGCCACCACTGGGGACCCCAATCAGCCCCAGCATTTT. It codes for CATTGDPNQPQHF.

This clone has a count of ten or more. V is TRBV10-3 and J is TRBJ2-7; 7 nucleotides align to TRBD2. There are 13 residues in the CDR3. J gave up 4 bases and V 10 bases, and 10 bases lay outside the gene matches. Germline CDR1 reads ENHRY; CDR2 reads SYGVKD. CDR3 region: CARAAGEGYEQYF. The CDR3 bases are TGTGCCAGGGCTGCGGGGGAGGGATACGAGCAGTACTTC.

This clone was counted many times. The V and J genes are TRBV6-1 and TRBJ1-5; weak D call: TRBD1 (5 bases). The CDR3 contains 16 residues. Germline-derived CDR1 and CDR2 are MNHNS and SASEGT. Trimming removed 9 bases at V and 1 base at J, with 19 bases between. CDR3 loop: CASLDLQGFSNQPQHF. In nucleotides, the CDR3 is TGTGCCAGTTTGGACCTCCAGGGATTCAGCAATCAGCCCCAGCATTTT.

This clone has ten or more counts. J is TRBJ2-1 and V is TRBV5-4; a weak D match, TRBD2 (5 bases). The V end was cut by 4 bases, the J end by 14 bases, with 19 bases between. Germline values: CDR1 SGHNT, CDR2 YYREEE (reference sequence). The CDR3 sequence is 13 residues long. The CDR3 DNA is TGTGCCAGCAGCCTGGATATGGGGAGTGATAAGTTCTTC. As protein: CASSLDMGSDKFF.

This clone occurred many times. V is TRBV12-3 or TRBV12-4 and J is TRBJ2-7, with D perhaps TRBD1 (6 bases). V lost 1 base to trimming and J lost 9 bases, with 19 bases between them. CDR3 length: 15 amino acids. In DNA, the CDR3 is TGTGCCAGCAGTTTAGTAGGCAGGGGTCCTACGATGCAGTACTTC. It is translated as CASSLVGRGPTMQYF.

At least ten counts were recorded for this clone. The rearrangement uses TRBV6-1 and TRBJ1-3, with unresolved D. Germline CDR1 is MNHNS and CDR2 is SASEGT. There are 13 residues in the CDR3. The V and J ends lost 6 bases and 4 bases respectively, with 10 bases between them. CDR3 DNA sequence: TGTGCCAGCAGCCTTCAGAGCGGAAACACCATATATTTT. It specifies CASSLQSGNTIYF.

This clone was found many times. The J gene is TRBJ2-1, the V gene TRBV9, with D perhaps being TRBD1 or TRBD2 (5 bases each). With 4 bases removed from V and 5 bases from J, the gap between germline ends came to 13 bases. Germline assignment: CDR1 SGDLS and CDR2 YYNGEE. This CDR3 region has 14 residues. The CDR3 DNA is TGTGCCAGCAGCTTTGGGGGACGGGACAATGAGCAGTTCTTC. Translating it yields CASSFGGRDNEQFF.

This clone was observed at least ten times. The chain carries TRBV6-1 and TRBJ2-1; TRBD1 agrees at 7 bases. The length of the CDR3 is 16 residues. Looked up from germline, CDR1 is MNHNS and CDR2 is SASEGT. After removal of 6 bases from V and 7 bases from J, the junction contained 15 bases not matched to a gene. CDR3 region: CASSPPVAGGLNEQFF. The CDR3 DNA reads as TGTGCCAGCAGCCCCCCGGTGGCAGGGGGTTTGAATGAGCAGTTCTTC.

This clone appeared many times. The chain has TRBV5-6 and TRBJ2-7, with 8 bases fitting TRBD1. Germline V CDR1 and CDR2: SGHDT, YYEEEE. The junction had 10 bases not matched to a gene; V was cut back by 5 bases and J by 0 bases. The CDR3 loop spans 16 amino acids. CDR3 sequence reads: CASRQLTGDSSYEQYF. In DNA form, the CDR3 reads TGTGCCAGCAGACAACTGACAGGGGACAGCTCCTACGAGCAGTACTTC. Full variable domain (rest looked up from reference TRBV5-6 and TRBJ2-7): DAGVTQSPTHLIKTRGQQVTLRCSPKSGHDTVSWYQQALGQGPQFIFQYYEEEERQRGNFPDRFSGHQFPNYSSELNVNALLLGDSALYLCASRQLTGDSSYEQYFGPGTRLTVT.

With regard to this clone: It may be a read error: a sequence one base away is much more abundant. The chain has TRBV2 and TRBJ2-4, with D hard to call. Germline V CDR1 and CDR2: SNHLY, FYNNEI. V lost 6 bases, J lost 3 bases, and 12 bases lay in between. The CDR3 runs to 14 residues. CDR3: CASRGSLDKNIQYF. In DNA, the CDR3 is TGTGCCAGCAGGGGCAGTCTAGACAAAAACATTCAGTACTTC.

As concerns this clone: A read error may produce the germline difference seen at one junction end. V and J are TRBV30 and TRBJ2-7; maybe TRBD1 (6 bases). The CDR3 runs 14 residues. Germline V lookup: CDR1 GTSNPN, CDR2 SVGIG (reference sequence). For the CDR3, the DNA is TGTGCCTGGAGGTCTACAGGGAGAAATTACGAGCATTACTTC. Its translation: CAWRSTGRNYEHYF. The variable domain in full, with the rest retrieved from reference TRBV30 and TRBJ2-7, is SQTIHQWPATLVQPVGSPLSLECTVEGTSNPNLYWYRQAAGRGLQLLFYSVGIGQISSEVPQNLSASRPQDRQFILSSKKLLLSDSGFYLCAWRSTGRNYEHYFGPGTRLTVT.

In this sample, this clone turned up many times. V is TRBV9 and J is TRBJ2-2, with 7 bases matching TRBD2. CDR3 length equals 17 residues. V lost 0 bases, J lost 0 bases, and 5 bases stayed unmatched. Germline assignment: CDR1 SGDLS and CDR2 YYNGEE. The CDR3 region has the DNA TGTGCCAGCAGCGTAGCTACGGGACTAACGAACACCGGGGAGCTGTTTTTT. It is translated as CASSVATGLTNTGELFF. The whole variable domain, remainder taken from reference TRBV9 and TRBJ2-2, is DSGVTQTPKHLITATGQRVTLRCSPRSGDLSVYWYQQSLDQGLQFLIQYYNGEERAKGNILERFSAQQFPDLHSELNLSSLELGDSALYFCASSVATGLTNTGELFFGEGSRLTVL.

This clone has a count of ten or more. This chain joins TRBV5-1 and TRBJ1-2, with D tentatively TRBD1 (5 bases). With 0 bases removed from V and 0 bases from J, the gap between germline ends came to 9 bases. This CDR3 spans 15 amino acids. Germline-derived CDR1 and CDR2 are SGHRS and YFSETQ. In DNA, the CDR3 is TGCGCCAGCAGCTTGGCCAGGGAAGCTAACTATGGCTACACCTTC. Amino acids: CASSLAREANYGYTF.

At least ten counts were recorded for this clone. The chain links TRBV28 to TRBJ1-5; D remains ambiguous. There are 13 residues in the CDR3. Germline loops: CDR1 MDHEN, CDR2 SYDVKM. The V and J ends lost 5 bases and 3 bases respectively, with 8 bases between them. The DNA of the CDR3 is TGTGCCAGCAGTGACCAGTCCAATCAGCCCCAGCATTTT. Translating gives CASSDQSNQPQHF.